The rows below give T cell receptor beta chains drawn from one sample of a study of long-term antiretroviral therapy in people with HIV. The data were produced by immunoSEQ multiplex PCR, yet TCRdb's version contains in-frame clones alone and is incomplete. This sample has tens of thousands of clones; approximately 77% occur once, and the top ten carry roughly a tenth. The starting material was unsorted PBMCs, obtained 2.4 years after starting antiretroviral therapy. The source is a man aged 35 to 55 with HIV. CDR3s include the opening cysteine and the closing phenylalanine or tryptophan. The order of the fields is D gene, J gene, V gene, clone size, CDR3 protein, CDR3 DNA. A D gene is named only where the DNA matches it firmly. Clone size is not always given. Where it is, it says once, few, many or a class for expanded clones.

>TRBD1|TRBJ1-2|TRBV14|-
CASSQPPGTGLYGYTF
TGTGCCAGCAGCCAACCACCGGGGACAGGGCTCTATGGCTACACCTTC
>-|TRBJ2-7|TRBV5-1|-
CASSYQGTDEQYF
TGCGCCAGCAGCTACCAGGGAACCGACGAGCAGTACTTC
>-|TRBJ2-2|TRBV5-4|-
CASSWVLNTGELFF
TGTGCCAGCAGCTGGGTCCTGAACACCGGGGAGCTGTTTTTT
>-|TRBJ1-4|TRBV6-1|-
CASSRVGNEKLFF
TGTGCCAGCAGCAGGGTGGGTAATGAAAAACTGTTTTTT
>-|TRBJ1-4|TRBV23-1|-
CASSPPARRRTRGTNEKLFF
TGCGCCAGCAGTCCACCGGCTAGACGCCGTACGAGGGGAACTAATGAAAAACTGTTTTTT
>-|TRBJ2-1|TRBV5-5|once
CASSLEVVNEQFF
TGTGCCAGCAGTTTAGAGGTTGTCAATGAGCAGTTCTTC
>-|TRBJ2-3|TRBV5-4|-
CASSSVPFNTDTQYF
TGTGCCAGCAGCTCAGTCCCGTTCAACACAGATACGCAGTATTTT
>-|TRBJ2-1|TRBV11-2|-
CASSLSQVFNEQFF
TGTGCCAGCAGCTTATCCCAGGTTTTCAATGAGCAGTTCTTC
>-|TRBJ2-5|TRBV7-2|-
CASSRERRETQYF
TGTGCCAGCAGCCGAGAAAGGCGAGAGACCCAGTACTTC
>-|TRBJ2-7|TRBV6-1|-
CASSEVGPTRMRQYF
TGTGCCAGCAGTGAAGTGGGACCGACTAGGATGCGGCAGTACTTC
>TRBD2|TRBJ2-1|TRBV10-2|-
CASCGTSGGAFGASEQFF
TGCGCCAGCTGCGGGACTAGCGGGGGGGCCTTCGGGGCGAGTGAGCAGTTCTTC
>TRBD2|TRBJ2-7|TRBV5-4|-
CASSLEASGVYEQYF
TGTGCCAGCAGCTTGGAGGCTAGCGGAGTCTACGAGCAGTACTTC
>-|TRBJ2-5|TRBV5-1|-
CASSLSGGGQETQYF
TGCGCCAGCAGCTTGTCAGGGGGGGGTCAGGAGACCCAGTACTTC
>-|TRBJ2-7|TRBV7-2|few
CASSFLVSEQYF
TGTGCCAGCAGCTTTTTAGTATCCGAGCAGTACTTC
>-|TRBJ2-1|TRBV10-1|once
CASGPSYNEQFF
TGCGCCAGCGGTCCCTCCTACAATGAGCAGTTCTTC
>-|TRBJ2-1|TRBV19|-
CASSIEVSGLTYNEQFF
TGTGCCAGTAGTATAGAAGTGAGTGGATTGACCTACAATGAGCAGTTCTTC
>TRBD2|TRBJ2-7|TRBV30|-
CAWIHRGVGVNYEQYF
TGTGCCTGGATCCACCGGGGGGTAGGGGTCAATTACGAGCAGTACTTC
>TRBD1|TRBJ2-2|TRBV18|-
CASSRGQGLSTGELFF
TGTGCCAGCTCACGCGGACAGGGGTTGAGCACCGGGGAGCTGTTTTTT
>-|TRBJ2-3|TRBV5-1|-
CASRVGGSTDTQYF
TGCGCCAGCAGGGTCGGGGGTAGCACAGATACGCAGTATTTT
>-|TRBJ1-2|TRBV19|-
CASSSHTGIYGYTF
TGTGCCAGTAGTTCTCACACAGGAATCTATGGCTACACCTTC
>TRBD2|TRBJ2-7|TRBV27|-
CASSPYGRYEQYF
TGTGCCAGCAGTCCGTACGGGAGGTACGAGCAGTACTTC
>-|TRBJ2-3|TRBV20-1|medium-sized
CSASDHTQYF
TGCAGTGCTAGTGATCATACGCAGTATTTT
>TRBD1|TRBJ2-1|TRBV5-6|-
CASKPPRTGGFSTYNEQFF
TGTGCCAGCAAACCCCCTAGGACAGGGGGCTTTAGCACCTACAATGAGCAGTTCTTC
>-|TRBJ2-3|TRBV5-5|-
CASSLSGYSTDTQYF
TGTGCCAGCAGCTTGTCGGGCTATAGCACAGATACGCAGTATTTT
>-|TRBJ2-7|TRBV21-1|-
CASSKSRAAYEQYF
TGTGCCAGCAGCAAGTCTCGGGCAGCCTACGAGCAGTACTTC
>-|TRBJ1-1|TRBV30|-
CAWSPNPNTEAFF
TGTGCCTGGAGTCCGAACCCGAACACTGAAGCTTTCTTT
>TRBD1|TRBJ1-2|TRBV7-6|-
CASSPIPGTGDGYTF
TGTGCCAGCAGCCCAATTCCCGGGACAGGGGATGGCTACACCTTC
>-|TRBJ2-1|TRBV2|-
CASSDNEQFF
TGTGCCAGCAGTGACAATGAGCAGTTCTTC
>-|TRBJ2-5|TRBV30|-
CAWKRETQYF
TGTGCCTGGAAAAGGGAGACCCAGTACTTC
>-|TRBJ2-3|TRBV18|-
CASSPATSTDTQYF
TGTGCCAGCTCACCTGCCACTAGCACAGATACGCAGTATTTT
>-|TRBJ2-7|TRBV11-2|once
CASSLGSATYEQYF
TGTGCCAGCAGCTTAGGGTCCGCGACCTACGAGCAGTACTTC